The subject of this entry is one T cell receptor (beta chain). The source of the sample is a study of blood T cell repertoires in COVID-19. Method: immunoSEQ multiplex PCR; TCRdb's copy keeps in-frame clones and lacks some. The sample includes about 220,000 clones, 80% to 85% of them seen just once. The sample comprised peripheral blood. The origin of this receptor is a woman aged 60-75 years with acute or convalescent COVID-19.

CDR3 loop: CASSLSEGAYEQYF. The CDR3 coding sequence is TGTGCCAGCAGCTTGAGTGAAGGGGCCTACGAGCAGTACTTC. The chain has TRBV5-5 and TRBJ2-7, with D perhaps matching TRBD1 (5 bases). Germline loops: CDR1 SGHKS, CDR2 YYEKEE (reference sequence). V lost 1 base to trimming and J lost 2 bases, with 10 bases between them. The length of the CDR3 is 14 residues.